This TCR beta chain was retrieved from a study of cytomegalovirus exposure and HLA in healthy donors. Turning to the study itself: Drawn from HLA-typed donors, around 85 million unique TCRs were held in an early data release. The study, taken as a whole, reports: A prior analysis recorded that most TCR beta V segments were productive about 87% or about 30% of the time. Later work found most CMV-associated TCR beta chains apparently HLA-restricted.

A note on this clone: Its antigen is still unknown.

Looked up from germline, CDR1 is LGHNA and CDR2 is YNFKEQ. This CDR3 has 16 residues. Amplification used 60 Vbeta primers and 13 Jbeta primers. TCRdb keeps only in-frame clones here, not all; method: immunoSEQ multiplex PCR. The table lists fewer than 65,000 clones, 73% of them singletons. The specimen was PBMCs. The J gene is TRBJ2-5, the V gene TRBV4-2; 9 nucleotides align to TRBD1. The J call may not be correct, given that the DNA end is closer to TRBJ2-7. This receptor was taken from a man aged 45-65 years in good health and CMV-seronegative. The chain's CDR3 is CASSEQGAGGSYEQYF. CDR3 DNA sequence: TGTGCCAGCAGCGAACAGGGGGCTGGGGGTTCCTACGAGCAGTACTTC.